The rows below give T cell receptor beta chains drawn from one sample of a study of control samples from healthy donors and cancer patients. Data came from immunoSEQ multiplex PCR; TCRdb stores just in-frame clones and leaves some out. The sample lists about 50,000 clones, roughly 92% occurring once. The specimen sequenced was blood. The receptors come from a man under 40 in good health. The CDR3 runs from the conserved cysteine through the conserved F or W. The D gene is left open where the match is weak. Only some rows state a clone size, as once, few, many or a class for expanded clones.

CDR3aa,CDR3nt,v_gene,j_gene,abundance,d_gene
CASSWTGGTDTQYF,TGTGCCAGCAGCTGGACAGGGGGCACAGATACGCAGTATTTT,TRBV5-4,TRBJ2-3,once,TRBD1
CASSWGFNQPQHF,TGTGCCAGCAGCTGGGGTTTCAATCAGCCCCAGCATTTT,TRBV7-2,TRBJ1-5,once,.
CASSLATDVSFYGYTF,TGTGCCAGCAGCTTGGCGACGGATGTTTCATTCTATGGCTACACCTTC,TRBV5-6,TRBJ1-2,.,.
CASSVVSYGGYTF,TGTGCCAGCAGCGTTGTCTCCTACGGTGGCTACACCTTC,TRBV2,TRBJ1-2,.,.
CASSSRLATDQETQYF,TGTGCCAGCAGCTCGAGACTAGCGACAGACCAAGAGACCCAGTACTTC,TRBV7-8,TRBJ2-5,.,TRBD2
CASSNRDAREQYF,TGTGCCAGCAGCAACCGGGACGCGAGGGAGCAGTACTTC,TRBV21-1,TRBJ2-7,.,.
CASSLRSLTGYNEQFF,TGTGCCAGCAGCTTGCGGTCCCTGACAGGATACAATGAGCAGTTCTTC,TRBV5-5,TRBJ2-1,.,.
CAWNSVNAEAFF,TGTGCCTGGAATTCTGTGAACGCTGAAGCTTTCTTT,TRBV30,TRBJ1-1,.,.
CASSLESLLPNIHYEQYF,TGCGCCAGCAGCTTGGAAAGCCTTCTACCCAACATACATTACGAGCAGTACTTC,TRBV5-1,TRBJ2-7,once,.
CSVWDYGTDTQYF,TGCAGCGTTTGGGATTACGGCACAGATACGCAGTATTTT,TRBV29-1,TRBJ2-3,.,.
CASSEWKGVGPQHF,TGTGCCAGCAGTGAATGGAAGGGGGTGGGGCCCCAGCATTTT,TRBV6-1,TRBJ1-5,.,.
CASSAGSSNQPQHF,TGTGCCAGCAGTGCTGGCAGTAGCAATCAGCCCCAGCATTTT,TRBV2,TRBJ1-5,.,.
CASSSLAGVDNEQFF,TGTGCCAGCTCATCACTAGCGGGAGTGGATAATGAGCAGTTCTTC,TRBV18,TRBJ2-1,.,TRBD2
CASSPGTANTEAFF,TGTGCCAGCAGCCCGGGGACAGCGAACACTGAAGCTTTCTTT,TRBV5-4,TRBJ1-1,.,TRBD1
CASSQDRGRGAIQETQYF,TGTGCCAGCAGCCAAGATCGGGGGCGGGGGGCCATCCAAGAGACCCAGTACTTC,TRBV4-2,TRBJ2-5,.,TRBD2
CASSREGGRRYGYTF,TGTGCCAGCAGTCGGGAGGGGGGGCGACGATATGGCTACACCTTC,TRBV6-4,TRBJ1-2,.,.
CASSSHDTGREKLFF,TGTGCCAGCAGCTCCCACGACACAGGGCGAGAAAAACTGTTTTTT,TRBV7-9,TRBJ1-4,.,.
CASSLVLAGVAEQFF,TGTGCCAGCAGCTTGGTGCTAGCGGGAGTGGCTGAGCAGTTCTTC,TRBV5-8,TRBJ2-1,.,TRBD2
CAGGQSRTQYF,TGTGCCGGTGGACAGTCCAGGACCCAGTACTTC,TRBV30,TRBJ2-5,.,.
CASRRQRVSEQYF,TGTGCCAGCAGGAGACAGCGAGTCTCTGAGCAGTACTTC,TRBV7-9,TRBJ2-7,.,.
CASSPRTRQETQYF,TGTGCCAGCAGTCCGCGGACTAGACAAGAGACCCAGTACTTC,TRBV27,TRBJ2-5,.,TRBD2
CASSIRASQAGEQFF,TGTGCCAGTAGTATTCGGGCTAGTCAGGCGGGTGAGCAGTTCTTC,TRBV19,TRBJ2-1,.,.
CASSLETTPAKNIQYF,TGTGCCAGCAGCCTAGAAACGACACCAGCCAAAAACATTCAGTACTTC,TRBV11-3,TRBJ2-4,.,.
CASSLDRLYGYTF,TGTGCCAGCAGCTTGGACAGGTTGTATGGCTACACCTTC,TRBV5-4,TRBJ1-2,.,.
CATSSRAPYQETQYF,TGTGCCACCAGCAGTAGGGCGCCGTACCAAGAGACCCAGTACTTC,TRBV15,TRBJ2-5,.,.
CASSLVPLAGTAQETQYF,TGTGCCAGCAGCTTGGTCCCGCTAGCGGGAACAGCCCAAGAGACCCAGTACTTC,TRBV5-4,TRBJ2-5,.,TRBD2
CASSRQGASTDTQYF,TGCGCCAGCAGCCGACAGGGGGCAAGCACAGATACGCAGTATTTT,TRBV5-1,TRBJ2-3,.,TRBD1
CASSLERGRDTGELFF,TGTGCCAGCAGCTTAGAGAGGGGCAGGGACACCGGGGAGCTGTTTTTT,TRBV13,TRBJ2-2,.,.
CASSLKSGGRLRELFF,TGTGCCAGCAGCCTCAAGAGCGGGGGAAGATTGCGGGAGCTGTTTTTT,TRBV6-2/TRBV6-3,TRBJ2-2,once,TRBD2
CASMQFRYGYTF,TGTGCCAGTATGCAGTTTCGCTATGGCTACACCTTC,TRBV19,TRBJ1-2,once,.
CASNTDRNTEAFF,TGTGCCAGCAACACGGACAGGAACACTGAAGCTTTCTTT,TRBV12-3/TRBV12-4,TRBJ1-1,.,.
CASSFNRKEETQYF,TGTGCCAGCAGCTTCAATCGAAAGGAAGAGACCCAGTACTTC,TRBV11-2,TRBJ2-5,.,.
CATSAPPSTDTQYF,TGTGCCACCAGTGCCCCCCCCTCGACAGATACGCAGTATTTT,TRBV24-1,TRBJ2-3,.,.
CASSPAAGAPYQETQYF,TGTGCCAGCAGCCCGGCGGCGGGGGCCCCTTACCAAGAGACCCAGTACTTC,TRBV11-2,TRBJ2-5,.,.
CASSSGTSGSMNEQFF,TGTGCCAGCAGCTCCGGGACTAGCGGGAGTATGAATGAGCAGTTCTTC,TRBV7-9,TRBJ2-1,.,TRBD2
CASSPRGYNEQFF,TGTGCCAGCAGCCCCAGGGGTTACAATGAGCAGTTCTTC,TRBV7-9,TRBJ2-1,.,.
CSVEDTGGYIQYF,TGCAGCGTTGAAGACACAGGGGGCTACATTCAGTACTTC,TRBV29-1,TRBJ2-4,.,TRBD1
CASSMSGGAYEQYF,TGTGCCAGCAGTATGAGCGGGGGGGCCTACGAGCAGTACTTC,TRBV5-4,TRBJ2-7,.,TRBD2